Following are 13 T cell receptor beta chains from one sample sequenced in a study of blood T cell repertoires in COVID-19. Here immunoSEQ multiplex PCR was the method, and the copy in TCRdb shows in-frame clones only, minus some. Of approximately 250,000 clones listed, around 86% were seen once; the top ten hold 2% to 2.5%. Sequenced: peripheral blood. These receptors were obtained from a man aged 25-45 years who had recovered from COVID-19.

The chain couples TRBV6-5 to TRBJ1-3; D uncertain. The V and J ends lost 2 bases and 2 bases respectively, with 7 bases between them. Germline V lookup: CDR1 MNHEY, CDR2 SVGAGI. This CDR3 spans 14 amino acids. The CDR3 DNA is TGTGCCAGCAGTTACGACATAACTGGAAACACCATATATTTT. Its translation: CASSYDITGNTIYF.

This chain links TRBV5-1 with TRBJ2-2; TRBD2 agrees at 10 bases. This CDR3 has 15 amino acids. CDR1 and CDR2 from the germline V gene are SGHRS and YFSETQ. Germline trimming cut 4 bases from V and 4 bases from J; bases unmatched to any gene: 4. The CDR3 nucleotides are TGCGCCAGCAGCCAGCGGGGGGGCGTCACCGGGGAGCTGTTTTTT. Translated, it gives CASSQRGGVTGELFF.

V and J are TRBV6-5 and TRBJ2-1, with 11 bases identical to TRBD2. The trim removed 5 bases at V and 4 bases at J, leaving 4 bases unmatched. This CDR3 region has 15 residues. The germline CDR1 and CDR2 sequences are MNHEY and SVGAGI. In nucleotides, the CDR3 is TGTGCCAGCAGTATAGCGGGGGGGCCTTACAATGAGCAGTTCTTC. Residues: CASSIAGGPYNEQFF.

In its sample, this clone was seen once. The rearrangement uses TRBV4-1 and TRBJ1-6; perhaps TRBD1 as D (5 bases). The CDR3 loop spans 20 amino acids. Trimming left V 7 bases short and J 0 bases short, with 25 bases between. Per germline, CDR1 MGHRA and CDR2 YSYEKL. In nucleotides, the CDR3 is TGCGCCAGCACCCCCGTCGGGGGGTTAGCCCGGAGCTCCTATAATTCACCCCTCCACTTT. Amino acid sequence: CASTPVGGLARSSYNSPLHF.

Details on this clone: Other nucleotide sequences from this sample produce the same CDR3. This chain uses TRBV5-1 with TRBJ1-2; TRBD1 might be the D (5 bases). With 0 bases removed from V and 8 bases from J, the gap between germline ends came to 11 bases. Germline-derived CDR1 and CDR2 are SGHRS and YFSETQ. This CDR3 contains 13 residues. CDR3 nucleotide sequence: TGCGCCAGCAGCTTGGGGCAGGGCGAGGGCTACACCTTC. Translating gives CASSLGQGEGYTF.

The rearrangement joins TRBV2 to TRBJ1-2; TRBD1 might be the D (5 bases). With 5 bases removed from V and 6 bases from J, the gap between germline ends came to 19 bases. Germline V CDR1 and CDR2: SNHLY, FYNNEI. This CDR3 has 15 amino acids. CDR3 sequence (DNA): TGTGCCAGCAGTCTACCAACGGGGGGGTCGGATGGCTACACCTTC. Protein product: CASSLPTGGSDGYTF.

The rearrangement uses TRBV19 and TRBJ1-5; D uncertain. Per the germline V gene, CDR1 is LNHDA and CDR2 is SQIVND (reference sequence). The CDR3 extends over 17 amino acids. V dropped 2 bases and J dropped 7 bases, with 21 bases sitting between them. CDR3 protein: CASSISWREGLRQPQHF. The CDR3 DNA reads as TGTGCCAGTAGTATAAGTTGGAGGGAGGGTCTGAGGCAGCCCCAGCATTTT.

The chain is built from TRBV6-2 or TRBV6-3 and TRBJ2-3; 10 bases agree with TRBD2. The germline gives CDR1 MNHEY, CDR2 SVGEGT. The V and J ends lost 5 bases and 7 bases, in that order; junction bases with no gene match: 12. The length of the CDR3 is 16 residues. The CDR3 region is CASSTALAGALHTQYF. The CDR3 DNA follows: TGTGCCAGCAGTACCGCCCTAGCGGGGGCACTTCATACGCAGTATTTT.

This clone has only one observation. Within the sample, other DNA sequences also encode this same CDR3. The V and J genes are TRBV6-5 and TRBJ1-2; 11 bases map to TRBD1. V shed 0 bases and J 4 bases; nucleotides not matched to a gene: 4. Germline-derived CDR1 and CDR2 are MNHEY and SVGAGI. This CDR3 has 16 amino acids. CDR3 residues: CASSYSRTGGGYGYTF. The CDR3 DNA is TGTGCCAGCAGTTACTCGAGGACAGGGGGCGGCTATGGCTACACCTTC.

This clone appeared a single time. V and J are TRBV27 and TRBJ1-2; 9 bases fit TRBD1. The germline V gene encodes CDR1 MNHEY and CDR2 SMNVEV (reference sequence). V gave up 6 bases and J gave up 0 bases; unmatched junction bases: 2. The CDR3 is 14 amino acids. CDR3 sequence: CASSRDRANYGYTF. The DNA for the CDR3 is TGTGCCAGCAGCAGGGACAGGGCTAACTATGGCTACACCTTC.

The chain has TRBV6-5 and TRBJ2-1; 8 positions match TRBD1. After removal of 5 bases from V and 8 bases from J, the junction contained 2 bases not matched to a gene. CDR1 is MNHEY and CDR2 is SVGAGI in the germline V gene. The CDR3 has 12 residues. CDR3 coding DNA: TGTGCCAGCAGTATGACAGGGGATGAGCAGTTCTTC. Its translation: CASSMTGDEQFF.

This clone occurred once. The V and J genes are TRBV4-3 and TRBJ1-4; D remains ambiguous. The V and J ends lost 4 bases and 7 bases respectively, with 19 bases between them. The V gene's germline CDR1 is LGHNA and CDR2 YSLEER. There are 16 residues in the CDR3. As DNA, the CDR3 is TGCGCCAGCAGCCCAGCGGCCCCTTTCAAAGTTGAAAAACTGTTTTTT. As protein: CASSPAAPFKVEKLFF.

This rearrangement joins TRBV15 to TRBJ1-5, with TRBD1 matching over 7 bases. Germline assignment: CDR1 LNHNV and CDR2 YYDKDF (reference sequence). With 2 bases clipped from V and 6 bases from J, the junction kept 7 bases outside the gene matches. The CDR3 is 15 amino acids. CDR3 region: CATSRRRQGGQPQHF. The CDR3 DNA sequence: TGTGCCACCAGCAGACGCAGACAGGGAGGTCAGCCCCAGCATTTT.